This passage covers 32 T cell receptor beta chains from one sample sequenced in a study of T cells in Graves' hyperthyroidism and ophthalmopathy. Amplification targeted TCR beta CDR3 regions from RNA transcripts. An initial round of RT-PCR targeting the TCR CDR3 relied on the HTBI primer set. TCRdb used MiXCR to reprocess the multiplex PCR reads, holding one entry per CDR3 protein. The sample has some 690,000 distinct CDR3 sequences, approximately 15% seen once. Sample: blood. These receptors came from a man between 50 and 59 years old with Graves' hyperthyroidism.

The rearrangement links TRBV18 to TRBJ2-7, with TRBD2 matching over 7 bases. Trimming at V came to 0 bases and at J to 5 bases, leaving 10 bases not matched to a gene. The CDR3 is 16 amino acids. The germline gives CDR1 KGHSH, CDR2 LQKENI. The CDR3 DNA reads TGTGCCAGCTCACCACCGGACTCGCGGGAGTTCAACGAGCAGTACTTC. Amino acids: CASSPPDSREFNEQYF.

V usage is TRBV6-2 or TRBV6-3 and J usage is TRBJ2-1; 9 bases map to TRBD2. Losses at the gene ends were 0 bases for V and 7 bases for J; bases not matched to a gene: 7. Germline V gives CDR1 MNHEY, CDR2 SVGEGT. The CDR3 has 16 amino acids. CDR3 region: CASSYSALAGFNEQFF. The CDR3 nucleotides are TGTGCCAGCAGTTACTCGGCTCTAGCGGGGTTTAATGAGCAGTTCTTC.

This chain uses TRBV30 with TRBJ1-2; D not resolved. The CDR3 loop spans 13 amino acids. The germline V gene has CDR1 GTSNPN and CDR2 SVGIG (reference sequence). The V gene lost 4 bases and the J gene lost 2 bases, with 11 bases spanning the gap. CDR3 coding DNA: TGTGCCTGGACAAGGGTCCTGAACTATGGCTACACCTTC. Amino acid sequence: CAWTRVLNYGYTF.

The chain joins TRBV20-1 to TRBJ2-1, with 10 bases aligning to TRBD2. V shed 6 bases, J shed 7 bases, and the junction held 12 bases outside the gene matches. CDR1 is DFQATT and CDR2 is SNEGSKA in the germline V gene (reference sequence). The CDR3 covers 15 residues. CDR3 sequence: CSAEGSLAGVNEQFF. DNA for the CDR3: TGCAGTGCCGAGGGTTCCCTAGCGGGAGTTAATGAGCAGTTCTTC.

This clonotype was detected ten times or more. The V gene is TRBV10-3, the J gene TRBJ1-3; 7 bases align to TRBD1. The trim removed 6 bases at V and 0 bases at J, leaving 20 bases unmatched. This CDR3 has 20 amino acids. The germline gives CDR1 ENHRY, CDR2 SYGVKD. CDR3 DNA sequence: TGTGCCATCAGAGCCAGACCTTCGGGACAGTACAACTTCTCTGGAAACACCATATATTTT. Protein sequence: CAIRARPSGQYNFSGNTIYF.

The chain uses TRBV3-1 and TRBJ2-3; 7 positions agree with TRBD2. The CDR3 length is 14 residues. Trimming cost V 4 bases and J 6 bases; bases outside gene matches: 7. The germline V gene encodes CDR1 LGHDT and CDR2 YNNKEL (reference sequence). CDR3 DNA: TGTGCCAGCAGCCGGGGCGGGAGAGGGGATACGCAGTATTTT. It yields the protein CASSRGGRGDTQYF.

This clonotype has more than one count but fewer than ten. The rearrangement joins TRBV28 to TRBJ2-7, with 7 bases fitting TRBD1. Germline V gene data show CDR1 as MDHEN and CDR2 as SYDVKM. With V trimmed by 6 bases and J by 3 bases, 11 bases remained unmatched. This CDR3 is built from 15 residues. This CDR3 is CASSLQTGVVYEQYF. Written as DNA, the CDR3 is TGTGCCAGCAGCCTCCAAACAGGGGTCGTCTACGAGCAGTACTTC.

This clonotype was observed many times. The V call is TRBV7-9, the J call TRBJ2-3; 7 bases agree with TRBD2. The V gene end was trimmed by 5 bases and the J gene end by 2 bases; junction bases not matched to a gene: 10. Germline V gene sequence: CDR1 SEHNR, CDR2 FQNEAQ (reference sequence). The CDR3 covers 16 residues. The CDR3 sequence is CASSQTLAVLTDTQYF. As DNA, the CDR3 is TGTGCCAGCAGCCAAACCCTAGCGGTACTCACAGATACGCAGTATTTT.

This clonotype was counted at least ten times. This chain uses TRBV19 with TRBJ1-5; D uncertain. V was cut by 6 bases and J by 1 base, with 13 bases left in between. CDR1 is LNHDA, CDR2 SQIVND, per germline (reference sequence). The CDR3 runs to 15 residues. CDR3 region: CASRTIVRSNQPQHF. CDR3 bases: TGTGCCAGTAGGACTATCGTACGAAGCAATCAGCCCCAGCATTTT.

This clonotype was recorded at least ten times. This chain links TRBV20-1 with TRBJ2-7; D is perhaps TRBD1 (5 bases). This CDR3 is built from 13 residues. Germline-derived CDR1 and CDR2 are DFQATT and SNEGSKA (reference sequence). V was trimmed by 6 bases and J by 2 bases, leaving 14 bases between them. This chain's CDR3 is CSAITGMAYEQYF. CDR3 coding DNA: TGCAGTGCGATCACAGGCATGGCCTACGAGCAGTACTTC.

The chain couples TRBV6-5 to TRBJ2-7, with D tentatively TRBD1 (6 bases). The CDR3 has 13 amino acids. Trimming stripped 2 bases from V and 7 bases from J, with 12 bases between. Per germline, CDR1 MNHEY and CDR2 SVGAGI. CDR3 in DNA: TGTGCCAGCAGTTACCAATCCGGGACAGAGCAGTACTTC. Translating gives CASSYQSGTEQYF.

The sample holds many counts of this clonotype. This sequence joins TRBV3-1 and TRBJ1-1; D is unresolved. The CDR3 contains 13 residues. Per the germline V gene, CDR1 is LGHDT and CDR2 is YNNKEL (reference sequence). V was trimmed by 0 bases and J by 6 bases, leaving 8 bases between them. The chain's CDR3 is CASSQDGGSEAFF. CDR3 DNA sequence: TGTGCCAGCAGCCAAGATGGTGGATCTGAAGCTTTCTTT.

This clonotype was picked up a small number of times. V gene TRBV28 combines with J gene TRBJ1-5; D is unclear. V lost 1 base and J lost 7, with 11 bases in between. The CDR3 contains 14 residues. Germline-derived CDR1 and CDR2 are MDHEN and SYDVKM. The CDR3 coding sequence is TGTGCCAGCAGTTTATCCCGACGGCTCCAGCCCCAGCATTTT. This codes for CASSLSRRLQPQHF. The full variable domain, rest sourced from reference TRBV28 and TRBJ1-5, is DVKVTQSSRYLVKRTGEKVFLECVQDMDHENMFWYRQDPGLGLRLIYFSYDVKMKEKGDIPEGYSVSREKKERFSLILESASTNQTSMYLCASSLSRRLQPQHFGDGTRLSIL.

In its sample, this clonotype was seen many times. J is TRBJ2-1 and V is TRBV7-9; D is uncertain. CDR1 and CDR2 (germline): SEHNR, FQNEAQ (reference sequence). V gave up 4 bases and J gave up 1 base, with 17 bases separating them. The CDR3 consists of 17 residues. Here the CDR3 DNA reads TGTGCCAGCAGCTCCCTGGACGGGCGGAGTTCCTACAATGAGCAGTTCTTC. Translated, it gives CASSSLDGRSSYNEQFF.

This clonotype has only one observation. The chain is built from TRBV27 and TRBJ1-2; a possible D gene is TRBD1 (6 bases). The CDR3 totals 14 residues. The germline V and J ends were trimmed by 5 bases and 5 bases, with 15 bases remaining between them. The germline V gene has CDR1 MNHEY and CDR2 SMNVEV (reference sequence). The CDR3 nucleotides read TGTGCCAGCAGTCAGCAGGGGATGGGGTATGGCTACACCTTC. This sequence encodes CASSQQGMGYGYTF.

This clonotype was detected many times. DNA for the CDR3: TGTGCCAGCAGTTTAGCGGGGAACTACACCTTC. It translates to CASSLAGNYTF. The chain recombines TRBV12-3 or TRBV12-4 with TRBJ1-2; D is ambiguous. V lost 0 bases and J lost 10, with 6 bases in between. The CDR3 has 11 amino acids.

This clonotype was detected ten times or more. The rearrangement uses TRBV6-1 and TRBJ2-1; D is undetermined. The CDR3 is 13 residues long. V was pared by 1 base and J by 6 bases, with 7 bases between. The V gene's germline CDR1 is MNHNS and CDR2 SASEGT. The CDR3 DNA reads TGTGCCAGCAGTGAAGGGGTCCTCAATGAGCAGTTCTTC. Amino acids: CASSEGVLNEQFF.

The sample holds many counts of this clonotype. The chain links TRBV30 to TRBJ1-1; D unclear. With 0 bases removed from V and 5 bases from J, the gap between germline ends came to 10 bases. Per the germline V gene, CDR1 is GTSNPN and CDR2 is SVGIG (reference sequence). The CDR3 is made up of 13 amino acids. The CDR3 reads CAWSVMEETEAFF. In DNA, the CDR3 is TGTGCCTGGAGTGTAATGGAGGAGACTGAAGCTTTCTTT. The full variable domain, in which reference TRBV30 and TRBJ1-1 provide the parts outside the CDR3, is SQTIHQWPATLVQPVGSPLSLECTVEGTSNPNLYWYRQAAGRGLQLLFYSVGIGQISSEVPQNLSASRPQDRQFILSSKKLLLSDSGFYLCAWSVMEETEAFFGQGTRLTVV.

The V call is TRBV30, the J call TRBJ1-3, with D unclear. The CDR3 runs to 13 residues. The germline gives CDR1 GTSNPN, CDR2 SVGIG (reference sequence). The germline V and J ends were trimmed by 3 bases and 0 bases, with 6 bases remaining between them. CDR3 protein: CAWRLGSGNTIYF. In DNA, the CDR3 is TGTGCCTGGAGGCTGGGCTCTGGAAACACCATATATTTT.

This clonotype was seen more than once but under ten times. V gene TRBV6-7 combines with J gene TRBJ2-1; no reliable D call. TRBV6-7 is designated an ORF whose function remains uncertain. V was pared by 8 bases and J by 8 bases, with 13 bases between. The CDR3 is made up of 12 amino acids. The CDR3 sequence is CASASLEDEQFF. As DNA, the CDR3 is TGTGCCAGCGCCTCACTCGAGGATGAGCAGTTCTTC.

The V and J genes are TRBV4-3 and TRBJ1-4; no clear D. The CDR3 loop spans 14 amino acids. The germline CDR1 and CDR2 sequences are LGHNA and YSLEER. Deletions cut 1 base from V and 5 bases from J, with 8 bases between. CDR3 region: CASSQGNGNEKLFF. The CDR3 coding sequence is TGCGCCAGCAGCCAAGGCAACGGGAATGAAAAACTGTTTTTT.

This clonotype was recorded many times. V usage is TRBV12-3 or TRBV12-4 and J usage is TRBJ1-1; tentative D call: TRBD1 (5 bases). The length of the CDR3 is 14 residues. The V end was cut by 6 bases, the J end by 1 base, with 12 bases between. CDR3 DNA: TGTGCCAGCAGGCTACACGGGGGGAACACTGAAGCTTTCTTT. Translated, it gives CASRLHGGNTEAFF.

This clonotype appeared a few times. The chain couples TRBV5-1 to TRBJ1-1; no definite D call. The CDR3 loop spans 14 amino acids. CDR1 is SGHRS, CDR2 YFSETQ, per germline. The ends were cut back, 0 bases at V and 1 base at J, with 7 bases in the middle. CDR3 protein: CASSLDGSNTEAFF. CDR3 bases: TGCGCCAGCAGCTTGGACGGATCGAACACTGAAGCTTTCTTT. The full variable domain, in which reference TRBV5-1 and TRBJ1-1 provide the parts outside the CDR3, is KAGVTQTPRYLIKTRGQQVTLSCSPISGHRSVSWYQQTPGQGLQFLFEYFSETQRNKGNFPGRFSGRQFSNSRSEMNVSTLELGDSALYLCASSLDGSNTEAFFGQGTRLTVV.

The chain is built from TRBV6-2 or TRBV6-3 and TRBJ2-7, with a tentative D call TRBD2 (5 bases). Trimming shortened V by 0 bases and J by 6 bases, and 24 bases separated the two germline ends. Germline V lookup: CDR1 MNHEY, CDR2 SVGEGT. The CDR3 runs 18 residues. As DNA, the CDR3 is TGTGCCAGCAGTTACTCGACACGGAAACTAGTCATGGTTCGCGAGCAGTACTTC. It translates to CASSYSTRKLVMVREQYF.

In its sample, this clonotype was seen many times. The V and J genes are TRBV28 and TRBJ1-3; no reliable D call. Between the trimmed V and J ends, which lost 1 base and 0 bases, there was a span of 7 bases. Germline V lookup: CDR1 MDHEN, CDR2 SYDVKM. The CDR3 runs to 15 residues. The DNA of the CDR3 is TGTGCCAGCAGTTTATTCCGCGACTCTGGAAACACCATATATTTT. The encoded protein is CASSLFRDSGNTIYF.

The rearrangement joins TRBV10-3 to TRBJ2-7; 9 bases align to TRBD2. Germline lookup yields CDR1 ENHRY and CDR2 SYGVKD. The CDR3 loop spans 15 amino acids. V trimming: 3 bases; J trimming: 1 base; junction bases outside the gene matches: 4. The CDR3: CAISEALAGSYEQYF. The CDR3 nucleotides are TGTGCCATCAGTGAAGCGCTAGCGGGATCCTACGAGCAGTACTTC.

This clonotype was observed a single time. It may be a read error: a sequence one base away is much more abundant. The chain recombines TRBV27 with TRBJ2-7, with D perhaps matching TRBD2 (6 bases). The CDR3 loop spans 14 amino acids. With 2 bases removed from V and 4 bases from J, the gap between germline ends came to 12 bases. Germline V lookup: CDR1 MNHEY, CDR2 SMNVEV (reference sequence). The CDR3 is CASSLKTRVYEQYF. DNA of the CDR3: TGTGCCAGCAGTTTAAAGACTAGAGTTTACGAGCAGTACTTC.

The genes are TRBV28 and TRBJ2-2, with D uncertain. This CDR3 is 16 amino acids long. Germline V CDR1 and CDR2: MDHEN, SYDVKM. V was clipped by 0 bases and J by 0 bases, with 8 bases between them. The CDR3 here is CASSLWAPPNTGELFF. The DNA of the CDR3 is TGTGCCAGCAGTTTATGGGCCCCACCGAACACCGGGGAGCTGTTTTTT.

This clonotype was observed a handful of times. This chain joins TRBV20-1 and TRBJ2-7; D tentatively reads TRBD1 or TRBD2 (5 bases each). The CDR3 runs to 14 residues. Trimming shortened V by 2 bases and J by 5 bases, and 16 bases separated the two germline ends. The germline V gene has CDR1 DFQATT and CDR2 SNEGSKA (reference sequence). The CDR3 region is CSARLWDGRDEQYF. The CDR3 nucleotides are TGCAGTGCTAGACTCTGGGACGGTCGTGACGAGCAGTACTTC.

The chain recombines TRBV19 with TRBJ1-4; unclear D gene. Germline V gene lookup returns CDR1 LNHDA and CDR2 SQIVND (reference sequence). V lost 3 bases and J lost 5, with 10 bases in between. This CDR3 has 14 residues. CDR3 sequence: CASSITDLNEKLFF. The CDR3 DNA is TGTGCCAGTAGTATCACGGATTTAAATGAAAAACTGTTTTTT.

This clonotype showed up many times. The V and J genes are TRBV10-3 and TRBJ1-1; D possibly corresponds to TRBD1 (5 bases). CDR1 and CDR2 from the germline V gene are ENHRY and SYGVKD. Trimming cost V 7 bases and J 10 bases, with 19 bases left between them. The CDR3 totals 13 residues. CDR3 protein: CAITDPPGGVAFF. The CDR3 nucleotides are TGTGCCATCACCGACCCTCCGGGGGGAGTAGCTTTCTTT.

The sample holds many counts of this clonotype. This chain uses TRBV6-6 with TRBJ2-1; D call uncertain. The V gene's germline CDR1 is MNHNY and CDR2 SVGAGI (reference sequence). Trimming took off 0 bases at V and 5 bases at J, with 5 bases between the two ends. The CDR3 contains 13 residues. CDR3 coding DNA: TGTGCCAGCAGTTACTCCGGAAACAATGAGCAGTTCTTC. This sequence encodes CASSYSGNNEQFF.